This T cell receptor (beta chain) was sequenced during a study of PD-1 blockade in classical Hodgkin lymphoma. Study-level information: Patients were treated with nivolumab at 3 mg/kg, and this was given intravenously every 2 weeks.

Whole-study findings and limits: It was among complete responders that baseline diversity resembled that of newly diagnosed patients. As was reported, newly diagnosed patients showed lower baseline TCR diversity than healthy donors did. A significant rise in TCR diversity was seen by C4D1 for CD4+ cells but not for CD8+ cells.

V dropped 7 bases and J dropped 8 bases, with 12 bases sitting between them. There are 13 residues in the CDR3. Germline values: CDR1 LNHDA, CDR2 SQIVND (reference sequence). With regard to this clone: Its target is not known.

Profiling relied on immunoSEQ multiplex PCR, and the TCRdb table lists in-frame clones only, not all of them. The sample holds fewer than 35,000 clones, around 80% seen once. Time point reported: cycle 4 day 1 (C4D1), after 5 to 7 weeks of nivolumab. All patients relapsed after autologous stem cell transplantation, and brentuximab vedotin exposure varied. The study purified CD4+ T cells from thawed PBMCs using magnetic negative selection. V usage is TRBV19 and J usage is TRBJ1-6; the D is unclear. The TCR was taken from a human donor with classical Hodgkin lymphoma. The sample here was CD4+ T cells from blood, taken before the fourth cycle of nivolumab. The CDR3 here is CASTQRTDSPLHF. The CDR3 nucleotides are TGTGCCAGTACACAAAGGACGGATTCACCCCTCCACTTT.